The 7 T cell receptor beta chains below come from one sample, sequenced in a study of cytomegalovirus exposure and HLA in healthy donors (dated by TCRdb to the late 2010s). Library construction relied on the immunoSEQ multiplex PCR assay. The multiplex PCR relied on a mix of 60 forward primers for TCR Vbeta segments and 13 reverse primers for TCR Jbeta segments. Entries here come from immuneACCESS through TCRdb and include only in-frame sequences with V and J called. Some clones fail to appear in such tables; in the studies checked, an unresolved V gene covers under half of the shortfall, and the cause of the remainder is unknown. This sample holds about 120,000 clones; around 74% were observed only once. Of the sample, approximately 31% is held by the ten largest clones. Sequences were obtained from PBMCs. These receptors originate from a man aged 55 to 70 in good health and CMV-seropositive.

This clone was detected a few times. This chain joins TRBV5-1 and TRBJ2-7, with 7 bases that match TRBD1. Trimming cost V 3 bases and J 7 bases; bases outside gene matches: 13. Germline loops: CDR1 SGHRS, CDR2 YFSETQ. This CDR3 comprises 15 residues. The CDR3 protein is CASSWAPGQQTEQYF. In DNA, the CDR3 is TGCGCCAGCAGCTGGGCCCCGGGACAGCAAACGGAGCAGTACTTC.

In DNA form, the CDR3 reads TGTGCCATCGGGGGACAGGGGATCACCGGGGAGCTGTTTTTT. Amino acid sequence: CAIGGQGITGELFF. The chain employs TRBV10-3 and TRBJ2-2; 10 bases match TRBD1. V shed 8 bases, J shed 4 bases, and the junction held 4 bases outside the gene matches. CDR1 is ENHRY, CDR2 SYGVKD, per germline. This CDR3 region has 14 residues.

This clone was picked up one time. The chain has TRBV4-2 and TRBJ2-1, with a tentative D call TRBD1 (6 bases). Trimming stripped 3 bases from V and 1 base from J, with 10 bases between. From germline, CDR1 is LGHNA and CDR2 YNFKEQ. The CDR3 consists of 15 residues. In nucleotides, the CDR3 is TGTGCCAGCAGCCACCTACAGGGTTCCTACAATGAGCAGTTCTTC. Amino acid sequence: CASSHLQGSYNEQFF.

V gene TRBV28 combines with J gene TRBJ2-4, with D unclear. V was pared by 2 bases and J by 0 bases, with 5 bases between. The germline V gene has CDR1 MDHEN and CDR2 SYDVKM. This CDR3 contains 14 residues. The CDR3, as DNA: TGTGCCAGCAGTTTAGCGAAAGCCAAAAACATTCAGTACTTC. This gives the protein CASSLAKAKNIQYF.

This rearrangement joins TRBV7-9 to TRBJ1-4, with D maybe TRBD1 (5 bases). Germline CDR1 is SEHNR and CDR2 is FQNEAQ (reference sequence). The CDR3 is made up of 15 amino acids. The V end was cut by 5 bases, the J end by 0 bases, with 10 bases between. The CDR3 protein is CASSNGGATNEKLFF. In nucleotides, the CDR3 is TGTGCCAGCAGCAATGGGGGGGCAACTAATGAAAAACTGTTTTTT.

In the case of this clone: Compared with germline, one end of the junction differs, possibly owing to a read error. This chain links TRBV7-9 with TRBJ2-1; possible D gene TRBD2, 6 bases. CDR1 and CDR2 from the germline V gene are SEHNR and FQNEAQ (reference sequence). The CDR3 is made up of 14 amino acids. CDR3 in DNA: TGTTCCAGCAGCTTACGGGGGTCCGGCAATGAGCAGTTCTTC. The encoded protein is CSSSLRGSGNEQFF. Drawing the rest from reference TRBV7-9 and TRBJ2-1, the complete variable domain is DTGVSQNPRHKITKRGQNVTFRCDPISEHNRLYWYRQTLGQGPEFLTYFQNEAQLEKSRLLSDRFSAERPKGSFSTLEIQRTEQGDSAMYLCSSSLRGSGNEQFFGPGTRLTVL.

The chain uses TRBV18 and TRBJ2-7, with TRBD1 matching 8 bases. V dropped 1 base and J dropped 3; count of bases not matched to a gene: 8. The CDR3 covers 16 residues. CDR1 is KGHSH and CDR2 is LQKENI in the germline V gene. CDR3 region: CASSPRKGQGGYEQYF. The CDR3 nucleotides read TGTGCCAGCTCACCACGAAAAGGACAGGGAGGCTACGAGCAGTACTTC.